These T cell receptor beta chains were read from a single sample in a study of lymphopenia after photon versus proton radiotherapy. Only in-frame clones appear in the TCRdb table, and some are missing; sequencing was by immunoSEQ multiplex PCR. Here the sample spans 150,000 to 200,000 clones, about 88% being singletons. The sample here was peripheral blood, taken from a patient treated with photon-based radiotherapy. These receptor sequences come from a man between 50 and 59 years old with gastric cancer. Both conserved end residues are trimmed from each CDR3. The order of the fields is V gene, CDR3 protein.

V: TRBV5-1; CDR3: ASNVGGQTYNEQF
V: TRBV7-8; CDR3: ASSDLLMAGGYNEQF
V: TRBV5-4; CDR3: ASSLVGLADYEQY
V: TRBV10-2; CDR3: ASVQGPGNTIY
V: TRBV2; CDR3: ASRVSYNEQF
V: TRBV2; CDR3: ASRGRQRNYGYT
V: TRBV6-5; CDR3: ASRDDKNTEAF
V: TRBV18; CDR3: ASSSRVQETQY
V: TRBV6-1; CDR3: ASRRDRGTGNTIY
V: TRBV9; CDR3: ASSTGTGGLHGYT
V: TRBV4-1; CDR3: ASSQGLSIQETQY
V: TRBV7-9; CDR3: ASSSSGTSQF
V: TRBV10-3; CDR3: AISESTSAYEQY
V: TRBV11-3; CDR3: ASSPGAFADTQY
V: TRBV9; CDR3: ASSEALLAGAGELF
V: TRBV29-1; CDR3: SGRDYSVQETQY
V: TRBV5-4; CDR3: ASSLGDTLY
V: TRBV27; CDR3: ASSSNSRNQPQH
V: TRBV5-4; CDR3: ASTGDSFHEQF
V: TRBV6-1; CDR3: ASSIQTASNQPQH
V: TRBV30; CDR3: AGSLAGVADTQY
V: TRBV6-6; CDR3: ASSYNREPYEQY
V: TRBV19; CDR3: ASSIARNRDRSTDTQY
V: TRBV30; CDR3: AWRERDKQF
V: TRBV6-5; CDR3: ASSYSAGPNYGYT
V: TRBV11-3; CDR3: ASSLESGASYEQY
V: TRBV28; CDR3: ASNQISYEQY
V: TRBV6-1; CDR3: ASSEQSSYNSPLH
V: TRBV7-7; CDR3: ASSPTRGPVSDTQY
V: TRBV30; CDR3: AWSFSMNTEAF
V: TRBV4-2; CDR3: ASSQEHDSNQPQH
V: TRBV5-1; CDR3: ASSSGLAGASYNEQF
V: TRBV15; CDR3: ATSRDNRVDEPQH
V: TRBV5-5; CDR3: ASSLAGQSSGEAF
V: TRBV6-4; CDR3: ASGIPGRWYT
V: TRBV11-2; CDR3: ASSLAGSYEQY
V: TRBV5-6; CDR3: ASTEGYGYT
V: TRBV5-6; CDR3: ASSLSRNTGELF
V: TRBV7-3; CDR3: ASSPGLAVLTDTQY
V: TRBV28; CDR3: ASSLSPKGGRGTGELF
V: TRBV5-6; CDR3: ASSFYRGLNTEAF
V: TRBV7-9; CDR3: ASSRTSGRINEQF
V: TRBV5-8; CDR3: ASSLRQGSGTEAF
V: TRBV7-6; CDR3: ASSHSPQGGTNEKLF
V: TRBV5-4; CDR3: ASSALGAGAGGELF
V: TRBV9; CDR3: ASSLGLAGSWSYEQY
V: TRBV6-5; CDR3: ASRGPGLHNEQF
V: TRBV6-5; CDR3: ASSPSGTGNTIY
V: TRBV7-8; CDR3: ASSLDARRQY
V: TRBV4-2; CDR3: ASSQLRSGHYGYT
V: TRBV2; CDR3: ASTRDRVNEAF
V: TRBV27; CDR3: ASSLWGQGRSDTQY
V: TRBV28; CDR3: ASSSSGTGTDTQY
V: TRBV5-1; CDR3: ASTGLAMKYEQY
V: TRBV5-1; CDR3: ASSRQPATNEKLF